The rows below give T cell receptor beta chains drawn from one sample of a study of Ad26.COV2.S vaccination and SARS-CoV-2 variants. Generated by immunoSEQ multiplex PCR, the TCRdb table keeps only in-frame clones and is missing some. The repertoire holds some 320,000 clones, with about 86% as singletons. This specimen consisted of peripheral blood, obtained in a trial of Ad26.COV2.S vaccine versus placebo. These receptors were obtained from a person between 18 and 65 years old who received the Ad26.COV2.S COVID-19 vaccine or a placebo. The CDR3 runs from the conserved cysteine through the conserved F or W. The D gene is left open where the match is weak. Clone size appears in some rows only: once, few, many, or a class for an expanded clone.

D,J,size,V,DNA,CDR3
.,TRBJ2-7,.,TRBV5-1,TGCGCCAGCAGCTCCAGAGCTGACACCTACGAGCAGTACTTC,CASSSRADTYEQYF
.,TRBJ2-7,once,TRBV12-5,TGTGCTAGTGGTCCGTACACCTACGAGCAGTACTTC,CASGPYTYEQYF
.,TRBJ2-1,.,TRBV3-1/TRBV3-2,TGTGCCAGCAGCTCTCAACGGACTCCCTCCTACAATGAGCAGTTCTTC,CASSSQRTPSYNEQFF
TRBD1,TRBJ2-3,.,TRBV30,TGTGCCTGGAGCGCAACTCAGGGGGTCACAGATACGCAGTATTTT,CAWSATQGVTDTQYF
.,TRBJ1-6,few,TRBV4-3,TGCGCCAGCAGGGGGAGTTTGACATCTTATAATTCACCCCTCCACTTT,CASRGSLTSYNSPLHF
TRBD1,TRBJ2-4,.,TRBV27,TGTGCCAGCAGCCCATTGGGGGGACAGGGAAAAAACATTCAGTACTTC,CASSPLGGQGKNIQYF
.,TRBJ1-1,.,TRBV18,TGTGCCAGCTCACCAAACAGGGAGAACACTGAAGCTTTCTTT,CASSPNRENTEAFF
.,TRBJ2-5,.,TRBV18,TGTGCCAGCTCATTTCGACTGCCGGAACTGGGAGAGACCCAGTACTTC,CASSFRLPELGETQYF
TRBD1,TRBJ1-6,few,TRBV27,TGTGCCAGCAGCAGACAGGGGATGTATAATTCACCCCTCCACTTT,CASSRQGMYNSPLHF
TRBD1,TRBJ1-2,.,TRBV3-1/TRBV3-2,TGTGCCAGCAGCCAATGGGACAGGGTCAGGGGCTACACCTTC,CASSQWDRVRGYTF
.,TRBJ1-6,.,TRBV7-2,TGTGCCAGCAGCCTGCTGGCGGTATATAATTCACCCCTCCACTTT,CASSLLAVYNSPLHF
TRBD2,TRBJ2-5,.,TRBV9,TGTGCCAGCTCATCTAGCGGGGGGGCCGGCGAGACCCAGTACTTC,CASSSSGGAGETQYF
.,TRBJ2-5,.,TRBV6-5,TGTGCCAGCAGTTTGGGAGAGACCCAGTACTTC,CASSLGETQYF
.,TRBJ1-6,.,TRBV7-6,TGTGCCAGCAGCTTAGGGGGCTCCTATAATTCACCCCTCCACTTT,CASSLGGSYNSPLHF
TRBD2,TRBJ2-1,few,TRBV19,TGTGCCAGTAGTACTGAGCGGGGGCAATACAATGAGCAGTTCTTC,CASSTERGQYNEQFF
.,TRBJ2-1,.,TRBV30,TGTGCCTGGAGTTTCCAGTCGGAGCAGTTCTTC,CAWSFQSEQFF
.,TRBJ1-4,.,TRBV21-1,TGTGCCAGCACCCCAATGTTTTTT,CASTPMFF
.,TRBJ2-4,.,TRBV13,TGTGCCAGCAGCTTAAGTCGGAACATTCAGTACTTC,CASSLSRNIQYF
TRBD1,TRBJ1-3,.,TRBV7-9,TGTGCCAGCAGCTTATATGGGACAGGGTCTGGAAACACCATATATTTT,CASSLYGTGSGNTIYF
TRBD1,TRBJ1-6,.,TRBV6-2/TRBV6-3,TGTGCCAGCAGTTTCCAGACAGGGAGTTATAATTCACCCCTCCACTTT,CASSFQTGSYNSPLHF
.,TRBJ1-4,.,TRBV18,TGTGCCAGCTCCAGCTCACACAGCCAGGTGGAAAAACTGTTTTTT,CASSSSHSQVEKLFF
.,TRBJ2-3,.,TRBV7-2,TGTGCCAGCAGCTCCGGGCCGGGACTTATAAATACGCAGTATTTT,CASSSGPGLINTQYF
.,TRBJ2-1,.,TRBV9,TGTGCCAGCAGCGTAGACCCCTCACAGGGCAATGAGCAGTTCTTC,CASSVDPSQGNEQFF
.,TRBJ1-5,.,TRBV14,TGTGCCAGCAGCCAAAGGGGTCAGCCCCAGCATTTT,CASSQRGQPQHF
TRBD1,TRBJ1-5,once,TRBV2,TGTGCCAGCAGGACAGGGGGCAATCAGCCCCAGCATTTT,CASRTGGNQPQHF
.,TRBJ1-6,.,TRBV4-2,TGTGCCAGCAGCCAAGGAGAAGGGAGCTCCTATAATTCACCCCTCCACTTT,CASSQGEGSSYNSPLHF
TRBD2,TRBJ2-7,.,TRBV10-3,TGTGCCACCCATAGCGGGGCCCCCTACGAGCAGTACTTC,CATHSGAPYEQYF
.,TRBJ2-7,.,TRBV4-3,TGCGCCAGCAGCCAAGATACTGGGGGTGCCTACGAGCAGTACTTC,CASSQDTGGAYEQYF
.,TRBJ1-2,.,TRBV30,TGTGCCTGGAGTGTTATCAGGGATTCTGGCTACACCTTC,CAWSVIRDSGYTF
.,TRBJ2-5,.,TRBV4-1,TGCGCCAGCAGCCAAGGGAATAGGGATGGCGAGACCCAGTACTTC,CASSQGNRDGETQYF
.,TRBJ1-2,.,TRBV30,TGTGCCTGGAGTGTAAGGAAGACAGGTGGGGGTTATGGCTACACCTTC,CAWSVRKTGGGYGYTF
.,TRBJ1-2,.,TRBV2,TGTGCCAGCAGTATTCGGGGGGAGGATGGCTACACCTTC,CASSIRGEDGYTF
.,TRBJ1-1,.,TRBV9,TGTGCCAGCAGCGTCAATCCAGGGGTGAACACTGAAGCTTTCTTT,CASSVNPGVNTEAFF
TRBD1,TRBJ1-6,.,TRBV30,TGTGCCTCAACCCAGGGGGCAAATTCACCCCTCCACTTT,CASTQGANSPLHF
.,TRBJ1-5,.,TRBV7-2,TGTGCCTCCAACCACGGGGGCAATCAGCCCCAGCATTTT,CASNHGGNQPQHF
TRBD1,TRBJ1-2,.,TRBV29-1,TGCAGCATCGGACAGGGCAGTGGGTATGGCTACACCTTC,CSIGQGSGYGYTF
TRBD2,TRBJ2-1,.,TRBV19,TGTGCCAGTAGTATAGATCCGGGGGGGCATGGAAATGAGCAGTTCTTC,CASSIDPGGHGNEQFF
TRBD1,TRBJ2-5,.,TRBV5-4,TGTGCCAGCACCCTAGATGGCGGCAGGGGGTCGGAGACCCAGTACTTC,CASTLDGGRGSETQYF
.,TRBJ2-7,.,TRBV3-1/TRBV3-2,TGTGCCAGCAGCCAAACGGTCTGGCAGTACTTC,CASSQTVWQYF
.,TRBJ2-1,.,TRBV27,TGTGCCAGCAGAGATCGACAGCCTTACAATGAGCAGTTCTTC,CASRDRQPYNEQFF
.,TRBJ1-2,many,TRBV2,TGTGCCAGCAGCCCGACGGGTTACTATGGCTACACCTTC,CASSPTGYYGYTF
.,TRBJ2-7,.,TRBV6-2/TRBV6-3,TGTGCCAGCAGTTACATAACCCGCTACGAGCAGTACTTC,CASSYITRYEQYF
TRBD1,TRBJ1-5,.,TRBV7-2,TGTGCCAGCAGCTTAGCTCCGGGACAGGGTCAGCCCCAGCATTTT,CASSLAPGQGQPQHF
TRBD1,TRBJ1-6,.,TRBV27,TGTGCCAGCAGCTCACAGGGGTCGACTAGGAATTCACCCCTCCACTTT,CASSSQGSTRNSPLHF
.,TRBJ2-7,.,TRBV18,TGTGCCAGCTCCGCCAGCTCCTACGAGCAGTACTTC,CASSASSYEQYF
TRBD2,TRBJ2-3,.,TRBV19,TGTGCCAGTAGTATAGACGGTAGCGGGGGAACAGATACGCAGTATTTT,CASSIDGSGGTDTQYF
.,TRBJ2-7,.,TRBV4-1,TGCGCCAGCAGCCCATACCAGGGGTACGAGCAGTACTTC,CASSPYQGYEQYF
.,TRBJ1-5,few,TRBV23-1,TGCGCCAGCAGTCCTTCACAGGGCCTCAATCAGCCCCAGCATTTT,CASSPSQGLNQPQHF
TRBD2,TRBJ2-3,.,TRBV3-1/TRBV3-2,TGTGCCAGCAGCCAAGATACGCGGGGGGGTTTAGATACGCAGTATTTT,CASSQDTRGGLDTQYF
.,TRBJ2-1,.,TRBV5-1,TGCGCCAGCAGCTTGGCCCTCATCTCCTACAATGAGCAGTTCTTC,CASSLALISYNEQFF
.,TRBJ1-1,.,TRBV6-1,TGTGCCAGCAGTGGCAGGGAAGGAGGGGGGTCGCGAGGTGGTGGCACTGAAGCTTTCTTT,CASSGREGGGSRGGGTEAFF
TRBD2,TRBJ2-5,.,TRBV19,TGTGCCAGTAGTTGGACTAGCCCACAAGAGACCCAGTACTTC,CASSWTSPQETQYF
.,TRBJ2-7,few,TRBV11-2,TGTGCCAGCAGCTTAGGAAAAACCTACGAGCAGTACTTC,CASSLGKTYEQYF